Here is one T cell receptor (beta chain) with its context. This sample was included in a study of Ad26.COV2.S vaccination and SARS-CoV-2 variants. The CDR3 has 14 amino acids. V lost 2 bases, J lost 2 bases, and 3 bases stayed unmatched. Germline CDR1 and CDR2: MNHEY and SMNVEV (reference sequence). The treatment: around 19 received Ad26.COV2.S at low or high dose, single or two shots; 5 received placebo; per-sample allocation not given. Each sample was drawn 63 days after the first injection (of vaccine or placebo). Assay used: immunoSEQ multiplex PCR; TCRdb lists only in-frame clones, some missing. The sample has 300,000 to 350,000 clones, around four fifths seen once; the top ten hold 2.1%.

This sequence was found in a person aged 18 to 59 who received the Ad26.COV2.S COVID-19 vaccine or a placebo. V is TRBV27 and J is TRBJ2-7; 7 bases agree with TRBD1. Sequencing used peripheral blood, obtained in a trial of Ad26.COV2.S vaccine versus placebo. As DNA, the CDR3 is TGTGCCAGCAGTTTAAGACAGGGTCCCTACGAGCAGTACTTC. This codes for CASSLRQGPYEQYF.